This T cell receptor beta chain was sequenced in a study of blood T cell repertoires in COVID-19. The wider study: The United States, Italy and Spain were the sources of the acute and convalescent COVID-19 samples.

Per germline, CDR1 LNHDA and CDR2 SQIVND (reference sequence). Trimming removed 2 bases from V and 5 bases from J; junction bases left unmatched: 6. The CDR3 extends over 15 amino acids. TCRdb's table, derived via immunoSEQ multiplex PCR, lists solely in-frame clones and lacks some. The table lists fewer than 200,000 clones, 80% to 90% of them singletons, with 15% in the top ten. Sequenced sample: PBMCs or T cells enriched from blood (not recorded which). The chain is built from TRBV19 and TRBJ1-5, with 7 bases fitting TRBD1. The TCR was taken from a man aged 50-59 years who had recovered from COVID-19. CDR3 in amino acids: CASSISGRGYQPQHF. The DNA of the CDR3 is TGTGCCAGTAGTATATCTGGCAGGGGGTATCAGCCCCAGCATTTT.